A single sample gave rise to the 10 T cell receptor beta chains below, sequenced in a study of patients and donors after allogeneic stem cell transplantation. MiXCR, applied by TCRdb to the RT-PCR reads, yields one record per CDR3 protein. The table includes about a million distinct CDR3 sequences, roughly 17% detected once. Sequenced input: blood, either unsorted or a sorted T cell fraction (not recorded which). These receptors were obtained from a human donor who was either an allogeneic HSCT recipient or a stem cell or donor lymphocyte infusion donor (not recorded which). It is not recorded whose cells these are; they may come from a transplant donor.

The gene calls are TRBV12-5 and TRBJ2-1; the D gene could be TRBD1 or TRBD2 (5 bases each). The CDR3 loop spans 15 amino acids. Trimming removed 2 bases at V and 7 bases at J, with 15 bases between. The germline CDR1 and CDR2 sequences are LGHNT and FRNRAP. CDR3 coding DNA: TGTGCTAGTGGTTTGTGGCAGGGAAGAGGGAATGAGCAGTTCTTC. Translating gives CASGLWQGRGNEQFF.

This clonotype was found many times. Its ends do not fully match the called genes, so a read error is possible. This chain joins TRBV24-1 and TRBJ1-1; 7 bases are shared with TRBD1. Germline CDR1 and CDR2: KGHDR and SFDVKD. The CDR3 spans 15 residues. CDR3 sequence: CATRDTAGGNTEAFF. CDR3 coding DNA: TGTGCCACCCGTGACACTGCAGGGGGGAACACTGAAGCTTTCTTT.

This clonotype showed up just a few times. V gene TRBV7-2 combines with J gene TRBJ2-3, with 8 bases that match TRBD2. Trimming removed 4 bases from V and 4 bases from J; junction bases left unmatched: 7. Germline assignment: CDR1 SGHTA and CDR2 FQGNSA. This CDR3 has 15 amino acids. CDR3: CASSSGSGTADTQYF. The CDR3 bases are TGTGCCAGCAGCTCCGGTAGCGGGACGGCAGATACGCAGTATTTT.

The chain has TRBV5-1 and TRBJ2-1, with D uncertain. Germline V gene data show CDR1 as SGHRS and CDR2 as YFSETQ. V dropped 0 bases and J dropped 7 bases, with 14 bases sitting between them. This CDR3 has 15 amino acids. CDR3 sequence (DNA): TGCGCCAGCAGCTTGGAGAGACCGGAGAGGAATGAGCAGTTCTTC. It encodes CASSLERPERNEQFF. Full variable domain (rest looked up from reference TRBV5-1 and TRBJ2-1): KAGVTQTPRYLIKTRGQQVTLSCSPISGHRSVSWYQQTPGQGLQFLFEYFSETQRNKGNFPGRFSGRQFSNSRSEMNVSTLELGDSALYLCASSLERPERNEQFFGPGTRLTVL.

The CDR3 DNA reads as TGTGCCAGCAGCTTGGACAACGTGAACACTGAAGCTTTCTTT. Its protein product is CASSLDNVNTEAFF. This rearrangement joins TRBV7-3 to TRBJ1-1; D might be TRBD1 (5 bases). The V gene's germline CDR1 is SGHTA and CDR2 FQGTGA. The length of the CDR3 is 14 residues. V shed 3 bases and J shed 0 bases, with 8 bases lying between them.

This clonotype was seen a few times. The chain couples TRBV5-1 to TRBJ2-2; D remains ambiguous. The V and J ends lost 4 bases and 6 bases respectively, with 10 bases between them. CDR3 length equals 13 residues. Looked up from germline, CDR1 is SGHRS and CDR2 is YFSETQ. CDR3 nucleotides: TGCGCCAGCAGCCAGATCCGAGCCGGGGAGCTGTTTTTT. It yields the protein CASSQIRAGELFF.

This clonotype was observed a few times. This chain connects TRBV5-1 to TRBJ1-1; possibly TRBD1 for D (6 bases). V dropped 5 bases and J dropped 1 base, with 18 bases sitting between them. Germline V gene lookup returns CDR1 SGHRS and CDR2 YFSETQ. This CDR3 comprises 16 residues. CDR3 sequence reads: CASRGTGGAENTEAFF. In DNA form, the CDR3 reads TGCGCCAGCAGGGGCACGGGGGGCGCGGAGAACACTGAAGCTTTCTTT.

This clonotype was seen only a few times. The J gene is TRBJ1-5, the V gene TRBV12-3 or TRBV12-4; possibly TRBD1 for D (5 bases). This CDR3 is built from 13 residues. Trimming stripped 6 bases from V and 7 bases from J, with 13 bases between. The CDR3, as DNA: TGTGCCAGCAGGCGGGGCCCTAGGCAGCCCCAGCATTTT. Amino acids: CASRRGPRQPQHF.

V gene TRBV9 combines with J gene TRBJ1-1, with D tentatively TRBD1 (6 bases). The length of the CDR3 is 14 residues. The germline V and J ends were trimmed by 4 bases and 4 bases, with 14 bases remaining between them. CDR1 and CDR2 (germline): SGDLS, YYNGEE. CDR3 nucleotides: TGTGCCAGCAGCCTCAGGGGACTGAGCACTGAAGCTTTCTTT. Translation: CASSLRGLSTEAFF.

This clonotype was seen many times. V usage is TRBV12-3 or TRBV12-4 and J usage is TRBJ1-3; a possible D gene is TRBD1 (5 bases). The CDR3 consists of 15 residues. V was clipped by 3 bases and J by 2 bases, with 11 bases between them. CDR3 sequence: CASSFGDGAGNTIYF. For the CDR3, the DNA is TGTGCCAGCAGTTTCGGGGACGGAGCTGGAAACACCATATATTTT.